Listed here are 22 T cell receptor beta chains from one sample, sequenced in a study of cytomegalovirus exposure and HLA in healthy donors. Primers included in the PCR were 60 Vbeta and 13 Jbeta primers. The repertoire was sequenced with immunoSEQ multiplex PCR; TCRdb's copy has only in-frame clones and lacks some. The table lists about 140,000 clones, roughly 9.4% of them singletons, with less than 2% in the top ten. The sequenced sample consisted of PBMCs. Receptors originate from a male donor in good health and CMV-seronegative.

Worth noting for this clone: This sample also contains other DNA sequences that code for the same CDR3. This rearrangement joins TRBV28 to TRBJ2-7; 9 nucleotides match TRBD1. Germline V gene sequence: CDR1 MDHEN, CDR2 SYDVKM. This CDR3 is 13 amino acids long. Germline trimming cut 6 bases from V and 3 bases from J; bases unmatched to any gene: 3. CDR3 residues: CASRPGQGYEQYF. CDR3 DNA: TGTGCCAGCAGACCGGGACAGGGCTACGAGCAGTACTTC.

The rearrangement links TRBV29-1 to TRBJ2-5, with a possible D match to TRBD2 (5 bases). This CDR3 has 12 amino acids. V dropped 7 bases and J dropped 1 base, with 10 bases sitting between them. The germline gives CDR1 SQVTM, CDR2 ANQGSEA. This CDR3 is CSAIGVQETQYF. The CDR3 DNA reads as TGCAGCGCTATCGGGGTCCAAGAGACCCAGTACTTC.

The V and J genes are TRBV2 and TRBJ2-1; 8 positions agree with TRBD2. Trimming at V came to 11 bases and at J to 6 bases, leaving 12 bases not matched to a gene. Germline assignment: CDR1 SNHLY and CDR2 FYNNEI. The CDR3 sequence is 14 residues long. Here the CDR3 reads CAYAEAGETNEQFF. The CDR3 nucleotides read TGTGCCTACGCCGAAGCGGGAGAAACCAATGAGCAGTTCTTC.

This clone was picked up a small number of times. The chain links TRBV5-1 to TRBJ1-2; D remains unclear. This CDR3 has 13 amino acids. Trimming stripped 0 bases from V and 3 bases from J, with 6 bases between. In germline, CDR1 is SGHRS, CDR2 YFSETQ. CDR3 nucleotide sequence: TGCGCCAGCAGCTTGGTAACGGACTATGGCTACACCTTC. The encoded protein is CASSLVTDYGYTF.

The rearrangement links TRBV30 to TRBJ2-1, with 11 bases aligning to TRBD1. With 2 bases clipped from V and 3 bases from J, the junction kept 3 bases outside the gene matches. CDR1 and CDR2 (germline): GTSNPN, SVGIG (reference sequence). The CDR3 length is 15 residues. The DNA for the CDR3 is TGTGCCTGGAGTTTTGGGACAGGGGGCTACAATGAGCAGTTCTTC. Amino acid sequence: CAWSFGTGGYNEQFF.

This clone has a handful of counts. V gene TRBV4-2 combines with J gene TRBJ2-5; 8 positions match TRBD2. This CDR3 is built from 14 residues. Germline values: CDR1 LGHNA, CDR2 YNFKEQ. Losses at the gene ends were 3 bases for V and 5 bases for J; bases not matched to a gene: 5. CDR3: CASSHGTSIETQYF. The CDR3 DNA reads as TGTGCCAGCAGCCACGGGACTAGTATCGAGACCCAGTACTTC.

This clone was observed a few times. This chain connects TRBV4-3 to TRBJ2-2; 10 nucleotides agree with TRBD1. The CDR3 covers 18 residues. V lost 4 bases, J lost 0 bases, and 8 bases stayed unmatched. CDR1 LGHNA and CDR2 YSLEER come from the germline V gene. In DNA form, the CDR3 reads TGCGCCAGCAGCCGGACAGGGGGGCACCGGACGAACACCGGGGAGCTGTTTTTT. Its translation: CASSRTGGHRTNTGELFF.

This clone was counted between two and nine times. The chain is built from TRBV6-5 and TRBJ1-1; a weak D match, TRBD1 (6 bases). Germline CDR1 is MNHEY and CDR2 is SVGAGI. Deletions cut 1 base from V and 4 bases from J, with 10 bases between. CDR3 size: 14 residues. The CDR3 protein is CASSYFSRGTEAFF. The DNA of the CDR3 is TGTGCCAGCAGTTACTTTAGCAGGGGCACTGAAGCTTTCTTT.

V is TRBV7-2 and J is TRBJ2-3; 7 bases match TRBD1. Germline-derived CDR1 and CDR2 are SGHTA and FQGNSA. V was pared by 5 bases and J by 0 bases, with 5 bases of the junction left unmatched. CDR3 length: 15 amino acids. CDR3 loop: CASSPGGRSTDTQYF. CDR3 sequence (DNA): TGTGCCAGCAGCCCAGGGGGTCGCAGCACAGATACGCAGTATTTT.

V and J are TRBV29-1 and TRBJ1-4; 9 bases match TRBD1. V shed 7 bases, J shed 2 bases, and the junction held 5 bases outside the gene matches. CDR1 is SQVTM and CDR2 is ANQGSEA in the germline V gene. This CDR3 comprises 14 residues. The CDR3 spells CSAEGTGTNEKLFF. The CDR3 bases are TGCAGCGCCGAAGGGACAGGGACTAATGAAAAACTGTTTTTT.

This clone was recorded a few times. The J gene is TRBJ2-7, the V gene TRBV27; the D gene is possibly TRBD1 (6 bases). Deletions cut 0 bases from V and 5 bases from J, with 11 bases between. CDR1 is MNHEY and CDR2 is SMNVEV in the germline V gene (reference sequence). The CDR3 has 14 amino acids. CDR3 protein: CASSLSARGDEQYF. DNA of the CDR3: TGTGCCAGCAGTTTATCGGCCAGGGGAGACGAGCAGTACTTC.

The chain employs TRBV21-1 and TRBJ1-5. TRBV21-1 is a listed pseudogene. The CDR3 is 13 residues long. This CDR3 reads CASSLISNQPQHF. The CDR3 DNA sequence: TGTGCCAGCAGCTTAATTAGCAATCAGCCCCAGCATTTT.

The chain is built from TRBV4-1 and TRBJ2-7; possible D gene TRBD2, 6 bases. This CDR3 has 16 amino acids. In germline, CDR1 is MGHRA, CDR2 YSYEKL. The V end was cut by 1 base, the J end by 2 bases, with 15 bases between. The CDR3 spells CASSQVLRDLPYEQYF. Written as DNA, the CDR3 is TGCGCCAGCAGCCAAGTTCTGAGGGACTTACCCTACGAGCAGTACTTC.

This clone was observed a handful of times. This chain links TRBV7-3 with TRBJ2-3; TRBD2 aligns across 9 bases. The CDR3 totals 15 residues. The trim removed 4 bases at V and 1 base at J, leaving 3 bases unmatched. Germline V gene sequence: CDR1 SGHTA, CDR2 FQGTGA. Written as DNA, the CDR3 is TGTGCCAGCAGCTCGGAGCGGGGGGGCACAGATACGCAGTATTTT. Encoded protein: CASSSERGGTDTQYF. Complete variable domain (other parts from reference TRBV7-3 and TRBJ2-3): GAGVSQTPSNKVTEKGKYVELRCDPISGHTALYWYRQSLGQGPEFLIYFQGTGAADDSGLPNDRFFAVRPEGSVSTLKIQRTERGDSAVYLCASSSERGGTDTQYFGPGTRLTVL.

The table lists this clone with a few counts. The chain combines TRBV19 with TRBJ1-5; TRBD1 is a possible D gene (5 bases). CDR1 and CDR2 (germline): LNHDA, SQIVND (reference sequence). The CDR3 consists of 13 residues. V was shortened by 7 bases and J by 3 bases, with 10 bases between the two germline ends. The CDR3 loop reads CASMRGLNQPQHF. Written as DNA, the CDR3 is TGTGCCAGTATGAGGGGACTCAATCAGCCCCAGCATTTT.

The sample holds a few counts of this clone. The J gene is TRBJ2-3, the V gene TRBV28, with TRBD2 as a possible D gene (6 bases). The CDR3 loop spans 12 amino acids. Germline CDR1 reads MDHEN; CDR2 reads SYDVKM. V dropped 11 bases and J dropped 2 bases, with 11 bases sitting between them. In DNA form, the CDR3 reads TGTGCCTCCCGGGGGACCACAGATACGCAGTATTTT. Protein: CASRGTTDTQYF.

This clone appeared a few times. CDR3 region: CASSIVASGRATDTQYF. The CDR3 nucleotides are TGTGCCAGTAGTATAGTTGCTAGCGGGAGGGCCACAGATACGCAGTATTTT. This rearrangement joins TRBV19 to TRBJ2-3; 12 bases are shared with TRBD2. The CDR3 runs 17 residues. V gave up 1 base and J gave up 2 bases; unmatched junction bases: 4. Germline assignment: CDR1 LNHDA and CDR2 SQIVND (reference sequence).

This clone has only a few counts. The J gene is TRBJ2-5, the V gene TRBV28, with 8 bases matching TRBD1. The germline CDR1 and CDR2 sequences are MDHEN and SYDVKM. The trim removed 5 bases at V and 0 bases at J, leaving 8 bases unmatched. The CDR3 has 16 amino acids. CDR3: CASSQQGGLYQETQYF. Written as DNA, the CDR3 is TGTGCCAGCAGTCAACAGGGGGGACTGTACCAAGAGACCCAGTACTTC.

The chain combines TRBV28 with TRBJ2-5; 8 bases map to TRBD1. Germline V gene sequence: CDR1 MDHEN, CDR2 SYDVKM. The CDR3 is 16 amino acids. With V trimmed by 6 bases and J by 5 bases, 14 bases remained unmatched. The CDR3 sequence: CASSSDRGTKVETQYF. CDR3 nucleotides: TGTGCCAGCAGCTCTGACAGGGGCACCAAAGTCGAGACCCAGTACTTC.

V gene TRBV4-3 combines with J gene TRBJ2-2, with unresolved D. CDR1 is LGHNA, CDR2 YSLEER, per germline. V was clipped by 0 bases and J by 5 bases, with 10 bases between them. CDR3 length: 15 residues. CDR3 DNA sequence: TGCGCCAGCAGCCAAGACCGAACAGTTACCGGGGAGCTGTTTTTT. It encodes CASSQDRTVTGELFF.

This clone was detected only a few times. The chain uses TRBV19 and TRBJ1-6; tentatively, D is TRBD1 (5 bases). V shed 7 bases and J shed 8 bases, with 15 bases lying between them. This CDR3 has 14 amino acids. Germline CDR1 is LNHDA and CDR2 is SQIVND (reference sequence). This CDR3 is CASTLTGNHSPLHF. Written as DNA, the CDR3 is TGTGCCAGTACCTTAACAGGCAACCATTCACCCCTCCACTTT.

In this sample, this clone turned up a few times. In DNA, the CDR3 is TGTGCCAGCAGCCAAGGACTAGCGGGTTACAATGAGCAGTTCTTC. It specifies CASSQGLAGYNEQFF. This chain uses TRBV7-3 with TRBJ2-1, with 11 bases identical to TRBD2. Per the germline V gene, CDR1 is SGHTA and CDR2 is FQGTGA. The V and J ends lost 5 bases and 4 bases, in that order; junction bases with no gene match: 4. CDR3 length: 15 amino acids. Filled out from reference TRBV7-3 and TRBJ2-1, the complete variable domain reads GAGVSQTPSNKVTEKGKYVELRCDPISGHTALYWYRQSLGQGPEFLIYFQGTGAADDSGLPNDRFFAVRPEGSVSTLKIQRTERGDSAVYLCASSQGLAGYNEQFFGPGTRLTVL.